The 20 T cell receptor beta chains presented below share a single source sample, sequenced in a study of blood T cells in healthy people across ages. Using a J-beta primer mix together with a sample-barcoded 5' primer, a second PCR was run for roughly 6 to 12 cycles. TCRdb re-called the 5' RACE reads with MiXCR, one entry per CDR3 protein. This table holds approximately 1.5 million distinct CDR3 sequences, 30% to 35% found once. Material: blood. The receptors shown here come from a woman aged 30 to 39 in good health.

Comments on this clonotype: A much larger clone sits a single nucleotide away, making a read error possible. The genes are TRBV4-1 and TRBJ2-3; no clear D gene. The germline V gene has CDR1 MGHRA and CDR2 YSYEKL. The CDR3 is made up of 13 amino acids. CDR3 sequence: CASSQVGSDSQYF. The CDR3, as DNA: TGCGCCAGCAGCCAAGTGGGTTCAGATTCGCAGTATTTT.

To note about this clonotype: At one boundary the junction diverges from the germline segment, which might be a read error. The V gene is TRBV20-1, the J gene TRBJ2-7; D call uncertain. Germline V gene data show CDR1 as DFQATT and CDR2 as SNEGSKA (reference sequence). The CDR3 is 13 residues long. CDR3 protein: CSAPLRSSNEQYF. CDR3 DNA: TGCAGTGCTCCGCTCCGGAGCTCCAACGAGCAGTACTTC.

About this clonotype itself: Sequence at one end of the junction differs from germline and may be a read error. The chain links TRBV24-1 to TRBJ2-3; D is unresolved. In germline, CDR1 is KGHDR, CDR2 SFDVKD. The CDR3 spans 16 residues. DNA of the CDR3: TGTGCCGCCAGTGATGCCGGACGGGCCCCGTGGGATACGCAGTATTTT. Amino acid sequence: CAASDAGRAPWDTQYF.

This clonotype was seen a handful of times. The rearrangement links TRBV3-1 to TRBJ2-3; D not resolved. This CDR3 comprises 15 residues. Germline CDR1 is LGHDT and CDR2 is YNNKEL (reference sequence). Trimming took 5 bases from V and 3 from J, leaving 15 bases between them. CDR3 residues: CASSKGPVSTDTQYF. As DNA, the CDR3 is TGTGCCAGCAGCAAAGGGCCTGTTTCAACAGATACGCAGTATTTT.

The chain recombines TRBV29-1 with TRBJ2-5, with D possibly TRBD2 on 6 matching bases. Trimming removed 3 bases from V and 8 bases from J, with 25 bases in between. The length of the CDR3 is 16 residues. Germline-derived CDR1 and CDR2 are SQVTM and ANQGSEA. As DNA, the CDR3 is TGCAGCGTTGAGGGAGGCTCGGCGGGGTCTAGCGATACCCAGTACTTC. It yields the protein CSVEGGSAGSSDTQYF.

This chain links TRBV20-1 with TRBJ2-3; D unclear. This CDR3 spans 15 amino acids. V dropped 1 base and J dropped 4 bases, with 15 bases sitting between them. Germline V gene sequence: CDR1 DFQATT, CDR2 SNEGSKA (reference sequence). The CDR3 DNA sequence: TGCAGTGCTAGAGTTCCTGGTTTTACCCCAGATACGCAGTATTTT. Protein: CSARVPGFTPDTQYF.

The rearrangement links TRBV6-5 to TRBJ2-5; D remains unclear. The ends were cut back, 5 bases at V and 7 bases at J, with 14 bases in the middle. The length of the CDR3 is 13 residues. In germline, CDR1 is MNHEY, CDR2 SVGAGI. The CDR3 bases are TGTGCCAGCAGTCGAGACTCCTCGGGGACCCAGTACTTC. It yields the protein CASSRDSSGTQYF.

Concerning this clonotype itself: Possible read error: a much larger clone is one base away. CDR3 region: CSAVGRSTDTQYF. The CDR3 DNA sequence: TGCAGCGCGGTGGGGAGAAGCACAGATACGCAGTATTTT. The chain uses TRBV29-1 and TRBJ2-3; TRBD2 is a possible D gene (5 bases). The V gene's germline CDR1 is SQVTM and CDR2 ANQGSEA. The CDR3 loop spans 13 amino acids. V gave up 7 bases and J gave up 0 bases, with 11 bases separating them.

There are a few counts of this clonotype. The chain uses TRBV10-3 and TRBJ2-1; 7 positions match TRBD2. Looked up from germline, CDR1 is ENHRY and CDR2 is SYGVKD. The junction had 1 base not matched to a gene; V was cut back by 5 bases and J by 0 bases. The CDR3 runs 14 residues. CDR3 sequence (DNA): TGTGCCATCAGTCTAGCGGCCTCCTACAATGAGCAGTTCTTC. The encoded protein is CAISLAASYNEQFF.

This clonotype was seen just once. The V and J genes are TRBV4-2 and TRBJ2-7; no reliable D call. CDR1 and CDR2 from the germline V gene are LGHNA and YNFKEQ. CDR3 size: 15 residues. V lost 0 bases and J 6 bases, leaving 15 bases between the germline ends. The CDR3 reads CASSQEKGYSGEQYF. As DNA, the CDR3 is TGTGCCAGCAGCCAAGAGAAAGGTTATTCAGGCGAGCAGTACTTC.

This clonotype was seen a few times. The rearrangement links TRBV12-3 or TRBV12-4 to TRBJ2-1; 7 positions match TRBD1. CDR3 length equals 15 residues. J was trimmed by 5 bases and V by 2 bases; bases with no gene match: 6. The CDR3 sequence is CASSLTRGLNNEQFF. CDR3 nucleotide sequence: TGTGCCAGCAGTTTAACAAGGGGGCTGAACAATGAGCAGTTCTTC.

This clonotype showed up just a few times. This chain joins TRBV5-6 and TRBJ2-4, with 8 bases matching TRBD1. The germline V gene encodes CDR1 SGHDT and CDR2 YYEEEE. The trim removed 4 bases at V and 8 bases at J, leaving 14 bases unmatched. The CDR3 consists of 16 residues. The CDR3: CASSPNRGAHQDIQYF. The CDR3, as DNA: TGTGCCAGCAGCCCGAACAGGGGGGCCCACCAAGACATTCAGTACTTC.

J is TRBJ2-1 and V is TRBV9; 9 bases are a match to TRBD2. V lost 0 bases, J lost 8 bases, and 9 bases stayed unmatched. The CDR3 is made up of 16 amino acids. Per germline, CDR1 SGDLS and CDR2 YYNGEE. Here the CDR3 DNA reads TGTGCCAGCAGCGTAGGGGGTAGCGGGAGTGGGGATGAGCAGTTCTTC. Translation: CASSVGGSGSGDEQFF.

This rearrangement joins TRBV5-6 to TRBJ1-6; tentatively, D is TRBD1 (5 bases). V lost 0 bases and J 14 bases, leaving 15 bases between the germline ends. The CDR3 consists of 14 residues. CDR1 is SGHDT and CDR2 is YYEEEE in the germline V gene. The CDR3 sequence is CASSLGQFELTLHF. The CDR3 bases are TGTGCCAGCAGCTTGGGACAGTTTGAACTTACCCTCCACTTT.

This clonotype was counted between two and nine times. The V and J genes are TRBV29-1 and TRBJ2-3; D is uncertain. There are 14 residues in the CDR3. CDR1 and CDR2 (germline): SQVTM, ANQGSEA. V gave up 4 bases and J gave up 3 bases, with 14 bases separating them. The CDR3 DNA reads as TGCAGCGTTGGATCGGTAAATCGGACAGATACGCAGTATTTT. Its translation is CSVGSVNRTDTQYF.

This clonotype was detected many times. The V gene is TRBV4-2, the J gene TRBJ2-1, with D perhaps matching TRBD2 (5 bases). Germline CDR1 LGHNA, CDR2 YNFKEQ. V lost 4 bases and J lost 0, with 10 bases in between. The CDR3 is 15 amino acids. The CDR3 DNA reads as TGTGCCAGCAGCCCAGCGGAGAGCTCCTACAATGAGCAGTTCTTC. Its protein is CASSPAESSYNEQFF.

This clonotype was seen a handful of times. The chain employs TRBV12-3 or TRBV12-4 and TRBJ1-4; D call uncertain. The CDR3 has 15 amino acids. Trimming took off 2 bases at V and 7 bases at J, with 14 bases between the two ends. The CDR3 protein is CASSLTPRRAEKLFF. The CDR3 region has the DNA TGTGCCAGCAGTTTAACTCCCCGGAGGGCTGAAAAACTGTTTTTT.

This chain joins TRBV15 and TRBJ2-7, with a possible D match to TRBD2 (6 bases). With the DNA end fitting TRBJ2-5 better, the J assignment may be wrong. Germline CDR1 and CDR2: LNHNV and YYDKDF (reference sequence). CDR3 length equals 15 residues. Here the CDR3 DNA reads TGTGCCACCAGCAGAGATAGAAACGGGGGAGAGACCCAGTACTTC. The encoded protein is CATSRDRNGGETQYF.

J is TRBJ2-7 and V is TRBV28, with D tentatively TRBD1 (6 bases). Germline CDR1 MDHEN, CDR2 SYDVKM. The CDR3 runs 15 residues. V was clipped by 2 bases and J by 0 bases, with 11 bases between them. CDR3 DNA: TGTGCCAGCAGTTTAACGGACAGCAGCTCCTACGAGCAGTACTTC. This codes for CASSLTDSSSYEQYF.

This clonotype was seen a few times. CDR3 residues: CASSEPPGGTDTQYF. CDR3 DNA sequence: TGTGCCAGCAGTGAACCTCCCGGGGGCACAGATACGCAGTATTTT. J is TRBJ2-3 and V is TRBV25-1; D possibly corresponds to TRBD2 (5 bases). The CDR3 has 15 residues. V was cut by 2 bases and J by 1 base, with 10 bases left in between. The germline gives CDR1 MGHDK, CDR2 SYGVNS.